This TCR beta chain originates from a study of blood T cell repertoires in COVID-19. The age range of participants was about 18 to 100 years, with residence in roughly 25 US areas. Only in-frame clones appear in the TCRdb table, and some are missing; sequencing was by immunoSEQ multiplex PCR. Of about 280,000 clones listed, around 88% were seen once; the top ten hold about 6%. The CDR3 loop spans 13 amino acids. The V end lost 8 bases, the J end lost 10 bases, and 17 bases lay between the germline ends. Germline lookup yields CDR1 LNHDA and CDR2 SQIVND (reference sequence). The sequenced material came from PBMCs or T cells enriched from blood (not recorded which). This sequence was found in a middle-aged woman who had recovered from COVID-19. The chain joins TRBV19 to TRBJ1-4; D is perhaps TRBD1 (5 bases). CDR3 DNA: TGTGCCAGTTCCTTCCTCGACAGAGGAAAACTGTTTTTT. This gives the protein CASSFLDRGKLFF.